The rows below give T cell receptor beta chains drawn from one sample of a study of beta chain features in type 1 diabetes. Profiling relied on immunoSEQ multiplex PCR, and the TCRdb table lists in-frame clones only, not all of them. The sample contains a few hundred thousand clones, about 13% of which appear only once. Specimen: naive CD4+ T cells from blood. The receptors here all came from a man aged 25 to 45 with type 1 diabetes. Both conserved end residues are part of each CDR3. A D gene is named only where the DNA matches it firmly. Clone size is shown for a subset of rows, as once, few, many or a class of expanded clone.

clone_size	j_call	v_call	d_call	cdr3_nt	cdr3_aa
few	TRBJ2-7	TRBV9	TRBD1	TGTGCCAGCAGCGTAGTTCCGGACAGGGATGGCGAGCAGTACTTC	CASSVVPDRDGEQYF
few	TRBJ2-3	TRBV25-1	-	TGTGCCAGCAGTGATGGGGGGATAATGGACACAGATACGCAGTATTTT	CASSDGGIMDTDTQYF
few	TRBJ2-1	TRBV30	TRBD2	TGTGCACTAGCGGGAGGGCCGGGGAATGAGCAGTTCTTC	CALAGGPGNEQFF
few	TRBJ2-1	TRBV18	TRBD2	TGTGCCAGCTCACCAAGCGGGACCTACAATGAGCAGTTCTTC	CASSPSGTYNEQFF
few	TRBJ2-2	TRBV7-6	-	TGTGCCAGCAGCCTACTGACCAGCCAGGTCGGGGAGCTGTTTTTT	CASSLLTSQVGELFF
few	TRBJ2-2	TRBV15	TRBD2	TGTGCCACCAGCAGAGATCCGGGGGGATACACCGGGGAGCTGTTTTTT	CATSRDPGGYTGELFF
few	TRBJ2-3	TRBV9	TRBD2	TGTGCCAGCAGCGCCGGACTAGCGGGTGCGGATACGCAGTATTTT	CASSAGLAGADTQYF
few	TRBJ2-1	TRBV28	TRBD2	TGTGCCAGCAGTTTCGCAACTAGCGGAAACAATGAGCAGTTCTTC	CASSFATSGNNEQFF
few	TRBJ2-1	TRBV10-3	-	TGTGCCATCAGTCCAGGCGCCGGGGGACCAAGGCACAATGAGCAGTTCTTC	CAISPGAGGPRHNEQFF
-	TRBJ2-3	TRBV7-2	-	TGTGCCAGCAGCTTAGGGGGCCTCCTAACGCAGTATTTT	CASSLGGLLTQYF
few	TRBJ2-3	TRBV5-4	TRBD2	TGTGCCAGCAGCCGGTCAGCGGGAGCTCGTACAGATACGCAGTATTTT	CASSRSAGARTDTQYF
few	TRBJ2-1	TRBV5-4	-	TGTGCCAGCAGTTCCACCGGACTTAACAATGAGCAGTTCTTC	CASSSTGLNNEQFF
few	TRBJ2-5	TRBV2	-	TGTGCCAGCCACTACCAAGAGACCCAGTACTTC	CASHYQETQYF
-	TRBJ1-1	TRBV7-9	-	TGTGCCAGCAGCTTAATAGATTCAGAAGCTTTCTTT	CASSLIDSEAFF
-	TRBJ1-1	TRBV6-5	-	TGTGCCAGCAGTCCCAGCGGGGGTCACACTGAAGCTTTCTTT	CASSPSGGHTEAFF
few	TRBJ2-2	TRBV4-2	TRBD2	TGTGCCAGCGGACTAGCGGGCACCGGGGAGCTGTTTTTT	CASGLAGTGELFF
few	TRBJ1-5	TRBV30	-	TGTGCCTGGAGTGTACTTAGCAATCAGCCCCAGCATTTT	CAWSVLSNQPQHF
-	TRBJ2-1	TRBV7-2	TRBD2	TGTGCCAGCAGCAACGGGACTAGCGGGTCCCCCCGAACCTACAATGAGCAGTTCTTC	CASSNGTSGSPRTYNEQFF
few	TRBJ2-3	TRBV20-1	-	TGCAGTGCCGTGAGCACAGATACGCAGTATTTT	CSAVSTDTQYF
-	TRBJ2-4	TRBV15	-	TGTGCCACCAGCAGAGACTTCCGGAGTCAGTACTTC	CATSRDFRSQYF
few	TRBJ1-1	TRBV27	-	TGTGCCAGCAGTTTGCTGGCGAACACTGAAGCTTTCTTT	CASSLLANTEAFF
-	TRBJ2-6	TRBV5-1	TRBD1	TGCGCCAGCAGCTTGGTTCAACAGGGGGCGAGCTCTGGGGCCAACGTCCTGACTTTC	CASSLVQQGASSGANVLTF
few	TRBJ2-3	TRBV11-2	-	TGTGCCAGCAGCTTGTCCGGCACAGATACGCAGTATTTT	CASSLSGTDTQYF
-	TRBJ1-5	TRBV28	TRBD1	TGTGCCAGCAGTCCAGGGACAGGGGGACTAAATCAGCCCCAGCATTTT	CASSPGTGGLNQPQHF
few	TRBJ2-1	TRBV12-5	-	TGTGCTAGTGGCCCTGACTTTTCGTCCTACAATGAGCAGTTCTTC	CASGPDFSSYNEQFF
-	TRBJ2-7	TRBV2	TRBD1	TGTGCCAGCAGTGAAGCAAGGGGACAGGCCTTC	CASSEARGQAF
few	TRBJ1-1	TRBV30	-	TGTGCCTCGATCAGGTCTCACCTTCAAGCTTTCTTT	CASIRSHLQAFF
few	TRBJ1-4	TRBV29-1	TRBD1	TGCAGCGTTGAAAAGGGGGCAGGGGAAAAACTGTTTTTT	CSVEKGAGEKLFF
-	TRBJ2-1	TRBV5-5	-	TGTGCCAGCAGAGAGCGGGCGAGCTCCTACAATGAGCAGTTCTTC	CASRERASSYNEQFF
-	TRBJ1-1	TRBV28	-	TGTGCCAGCAGGTCAGGGGTTAGTGACACTGAAGCTTTCTTT	CASRSGVSDTEAFF
few	TRBJ2-1	TRBV7-3	TRBD2	TGTGCCAGCAGCTTAGAGGGCGGGAGGTCATTGAATGAGCAGTTCTTC	CASSLEGGRSLNEQFF
-	TRBJ2-2	TRBV9	-	TGTGCCAGCAGCCAGAGACAGAATATGAACACCGGGGAGCTGTTTTTT	CASSQRQNMNTGELFF
few	TRBJ2-5	TRBV5-4	TRBD2	TGTGCCAGCAGCCTCACTAGCGGAGGGGAAGAGACCCAGTACTTC	CASSLTSGGEETQYF
-	TRBJ2-2	TRBV19	TRBD2	TGTGCCAGCACACTAGCGGGAGTCAACACCGGGGAGCTGTTTTTT	CASTLAGVNTGELFF
-	TRBJ2-7	TRBV6-6	TRBD2	TGTGCCAGCAGTTCGACTAGCGGGAGAAGCGAGCAGTACTTC	CASSSTSGRSEQYF
-	TRBJ2-1	TRBV7-3	-	TGTGCCAGCAGCTCCGGTGCTGGCGGAGACAATGAGCAGTTCTTC	CASSSGAGGDNEQFF
few	TRBJ2-1	TRBV7-3	TRBD2	TGTGCCAGCAGCTCCCGACTAGCGGGGGCCAATGAGCAGTTCTTC	CASSSRLAGANEQFF
-	TRBJ1-2	TRBV28	-	TGTGCCAGCGTCGGGGCTAACTATGGCTACACCTTC	CASVGANYGYTF
few	TRBJ1-2	TRBV13	TRBD1	TGTGCCAGCAGCTTATACAGGGGCGGGGGCTACACCTTC	CASSLYRGGGYTF